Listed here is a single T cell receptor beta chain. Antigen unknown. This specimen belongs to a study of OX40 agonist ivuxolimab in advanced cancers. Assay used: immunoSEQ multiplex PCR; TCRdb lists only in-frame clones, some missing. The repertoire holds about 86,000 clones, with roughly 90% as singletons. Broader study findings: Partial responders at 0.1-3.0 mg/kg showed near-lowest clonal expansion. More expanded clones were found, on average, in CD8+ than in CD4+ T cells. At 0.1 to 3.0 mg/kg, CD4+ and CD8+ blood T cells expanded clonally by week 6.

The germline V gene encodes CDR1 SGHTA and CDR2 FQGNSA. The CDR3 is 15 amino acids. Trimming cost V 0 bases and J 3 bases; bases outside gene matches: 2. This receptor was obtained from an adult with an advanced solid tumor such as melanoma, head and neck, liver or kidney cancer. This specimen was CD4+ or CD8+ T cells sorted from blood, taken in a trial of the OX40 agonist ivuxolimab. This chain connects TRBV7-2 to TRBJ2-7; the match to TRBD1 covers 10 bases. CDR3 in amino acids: CASSLAWDRGYEQYF. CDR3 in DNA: TGTGCCAGCAGCTTAGCCTGGGACAGGGGCTACGAGCAGTACTTC.